A few counts support the clone carrying this TCR beta chain. Noted time point: pre-sensitization, week 0. Treatment defined: therapeutic diphenylcyclopropenone sensitization with weekly scalp DPC. Those who donated were patients with alopecia, 18 to 70 years of age, and suitable for DPC. This sample was included in a study of human T cells and chemical hapten exposure. Overall study: Alopecia areata, totalis or universalis affected patients who were mostly female.

This CDR3 is built from 15 residues. Losses at the gene ends were 2 bases for V and 7 bases for J; bases not matched to a gene: 7. Germline CDR1 reads MDHEN; CDR2 reads SYDVKM. TCRdb re-derived calls from the RACE reads in MiXCR, one entry per CDR3 protein. This sample has almost 40,000 distinct CDR3 sequences, with about 7.6% found just once. This rearrangement joins TRBV28 to TRBJ1-5; 8 bases are shared with TRBD1. This TCR came from a woman between 45 and 60 years old with alopecia areata. Some clones in this sample may be carry-over from other donors' samples. The sequencing used whole blood, collected in connection with sensitization to the hapten diphenylcyclopropenone (DPC). This CDR3 is CASSLRDRRGQPQHF. The CDR3 DNA reads as TGTGCCAGCAGTTTACGGGACAGGCGGGGACAGCCCCAGCATTTT.